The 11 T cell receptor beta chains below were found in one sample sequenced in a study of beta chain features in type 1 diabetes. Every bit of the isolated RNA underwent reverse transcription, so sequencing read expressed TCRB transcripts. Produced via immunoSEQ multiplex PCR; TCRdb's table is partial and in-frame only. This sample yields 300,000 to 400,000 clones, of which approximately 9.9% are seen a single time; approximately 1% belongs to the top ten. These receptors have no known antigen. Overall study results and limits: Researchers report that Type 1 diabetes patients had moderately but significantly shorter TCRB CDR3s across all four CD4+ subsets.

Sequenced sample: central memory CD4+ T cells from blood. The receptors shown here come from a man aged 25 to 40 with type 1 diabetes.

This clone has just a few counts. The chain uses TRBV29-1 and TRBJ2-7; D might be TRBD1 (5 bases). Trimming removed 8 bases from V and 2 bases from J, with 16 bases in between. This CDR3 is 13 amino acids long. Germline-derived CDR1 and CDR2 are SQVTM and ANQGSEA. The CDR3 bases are TGCAGCATTGCCCCTGGCAGGGCCTACGAGCAGTACTTC. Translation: CSIAPGRAYEQYF.

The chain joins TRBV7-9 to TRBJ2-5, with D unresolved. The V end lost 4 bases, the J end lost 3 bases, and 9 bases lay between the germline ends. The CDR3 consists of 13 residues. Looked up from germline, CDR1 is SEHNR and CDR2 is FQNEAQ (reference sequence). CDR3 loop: CASSSRAKETQYF. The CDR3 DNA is TGTGCCAGCAGCTCACGGGCAAAAGAGACCCAGTACTTC.

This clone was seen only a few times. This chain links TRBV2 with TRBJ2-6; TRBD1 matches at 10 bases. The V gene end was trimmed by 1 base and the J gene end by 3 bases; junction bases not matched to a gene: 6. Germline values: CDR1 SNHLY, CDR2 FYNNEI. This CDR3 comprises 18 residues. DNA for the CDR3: TGTGCCAGCAGTGAAGGGACAGGGGGTGTAGTTGGGGCCAACGTCCTGACTTTC. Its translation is CASSEGTGGVVGANVLTF. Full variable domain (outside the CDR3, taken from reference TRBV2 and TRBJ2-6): EPEVTQTPSHQVTQMGQEVILRCVPISNHLYFYWYRQILGQKVEFLVSFYNNEISEKSEIFDDQFSVERPDGSNFTLKIRSTKLEDSAMYFCASSEGTGGVVGANVLTFGAGSRLTVL.

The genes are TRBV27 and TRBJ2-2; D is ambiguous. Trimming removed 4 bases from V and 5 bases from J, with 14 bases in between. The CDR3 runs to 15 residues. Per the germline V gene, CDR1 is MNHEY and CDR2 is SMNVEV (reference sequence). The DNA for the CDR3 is TGTGCCAGCAGTTGGGGTCGGGTGCGGACCGGGGAGCTGTTTTTT. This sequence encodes CASSWGRVRTGELFF.

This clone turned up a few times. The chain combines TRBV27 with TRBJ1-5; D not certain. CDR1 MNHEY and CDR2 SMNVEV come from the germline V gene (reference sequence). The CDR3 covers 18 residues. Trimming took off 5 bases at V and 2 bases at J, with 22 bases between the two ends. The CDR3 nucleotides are TGTGCCAGCAGTCTTCGGGCCAACTCCCGAGGTGGCAATCAGCCCCAGCATTTT. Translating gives CASSLRANSRGGNQPQHF.

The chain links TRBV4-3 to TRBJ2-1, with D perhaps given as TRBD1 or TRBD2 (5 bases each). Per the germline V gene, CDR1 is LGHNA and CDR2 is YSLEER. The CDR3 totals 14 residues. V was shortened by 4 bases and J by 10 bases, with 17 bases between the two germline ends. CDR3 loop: CASSPGPGGWEQFF. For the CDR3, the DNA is TGCGCCAGCAGCCCGGGACCAGGCGGCTGGGAGCAGTTCTTC.

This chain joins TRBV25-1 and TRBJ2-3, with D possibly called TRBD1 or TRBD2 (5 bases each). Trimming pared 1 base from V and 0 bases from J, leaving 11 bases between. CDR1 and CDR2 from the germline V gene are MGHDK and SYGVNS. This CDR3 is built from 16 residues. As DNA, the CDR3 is TGTGCCAGCAGTGAATGGGGGACCTTCAGCACAGATACGCAGTATTTT. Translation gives CASSEWGTFSTDTQYF.

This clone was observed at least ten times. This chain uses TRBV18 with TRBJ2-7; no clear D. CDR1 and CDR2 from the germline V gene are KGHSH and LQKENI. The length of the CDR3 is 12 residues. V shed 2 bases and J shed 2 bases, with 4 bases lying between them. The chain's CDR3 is CASSPVAYEQYF. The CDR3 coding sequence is TGTGCCAGCTCACCAGTAGCCTACGAGCAGTACTTC. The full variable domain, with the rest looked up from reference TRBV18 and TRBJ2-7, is NAGVMQNPRHLVRRRGQEARLRCSPMKGHSHVYWYRQLPEEGLKFMVYLQKENIIDESGMPKERFSAEFPKEGPSILRIQQVVRGDSAAYFCASSPVAYEQYFGPGTRLTVT.

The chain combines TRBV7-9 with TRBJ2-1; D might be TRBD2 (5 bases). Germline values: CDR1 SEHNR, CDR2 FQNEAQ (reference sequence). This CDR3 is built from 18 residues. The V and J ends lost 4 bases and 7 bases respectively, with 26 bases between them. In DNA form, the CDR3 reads TGTGCCAGCAGCTACCCCGCGGTCGGAGGAGTACGACGGAATGAGCAGTTCTTC. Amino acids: CASSYPAVGGVRRNEQFF.

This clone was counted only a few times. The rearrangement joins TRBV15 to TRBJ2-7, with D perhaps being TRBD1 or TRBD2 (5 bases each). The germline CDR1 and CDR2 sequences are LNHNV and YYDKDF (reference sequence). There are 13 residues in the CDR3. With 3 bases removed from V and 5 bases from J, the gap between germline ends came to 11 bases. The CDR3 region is CATSRGKGHEQYF. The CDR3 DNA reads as TGTGCCACCAGCAGGGGTAAGGGACACGAGCAGTACTTC.

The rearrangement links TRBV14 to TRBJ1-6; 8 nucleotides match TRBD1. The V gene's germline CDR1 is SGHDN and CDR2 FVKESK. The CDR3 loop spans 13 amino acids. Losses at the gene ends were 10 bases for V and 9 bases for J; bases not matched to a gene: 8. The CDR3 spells CAIQDRVGSPLHF. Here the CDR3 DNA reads TGTGCCATCCAGGACAGGGTGGGTTCACCCCTCCACTTT.